The TCR beta chain described here comes from a study of regulatory T cells in long-lasting Graves disease. Construction of TCR beta libraries relied on iRepertoire HTBI primers and on Arm-PCR targeting CDR3 regions. TCRdb reanalysed the multiplex PCR reads using MiXCR and keeps one entry per CDR3 protein. The data contain hundreds of thousands of distinct CDR3 sequences, around a fifth of them singletons. Study-wide points: Patients with persistent Graves' had lower TCR diversity than newly diagnosed patients. Among the persistent patients, 2,741 public clonotypes were shared, more than the 850 to 1,000 shared among new patients.

This sample's time point: persistent/refractory GD, antithyroid drugs over 5 years with positive TRAb. The authors made the TCR library using RNA they extracted from PBMCs. Each of the patients was recruited from an endocrinology department situated in Xi'an, China. Of note for this clonotype: The antigen remains undetermined.

Sequencing used peripheral blood mononuclear cells (PBMCs), obtained when the disease was refractory, from a patient treated with antithyroid drugs. The TCR comes from a female donor with Graves disease.

CDR3 nucleotide sequence: TGTGCCAGCAGTTTATGGGTGATAGCGGGAGAGGGAATCTGGGGTTACGAGCAGTACTTC. Protein product: CASSLWVIAGEGIWGYEQYF. The J gene is TRBJ2-7, the V gene TRBV28; TRBD2 matches at 9 bases. Trimming removed 0 bases from V and 4 bases from J; junction bases left unmatched: 19. Germline V lookup: CDR1 MDHEN, CDR2 SYDVKM. This CDR3 spans 20 amino acids.